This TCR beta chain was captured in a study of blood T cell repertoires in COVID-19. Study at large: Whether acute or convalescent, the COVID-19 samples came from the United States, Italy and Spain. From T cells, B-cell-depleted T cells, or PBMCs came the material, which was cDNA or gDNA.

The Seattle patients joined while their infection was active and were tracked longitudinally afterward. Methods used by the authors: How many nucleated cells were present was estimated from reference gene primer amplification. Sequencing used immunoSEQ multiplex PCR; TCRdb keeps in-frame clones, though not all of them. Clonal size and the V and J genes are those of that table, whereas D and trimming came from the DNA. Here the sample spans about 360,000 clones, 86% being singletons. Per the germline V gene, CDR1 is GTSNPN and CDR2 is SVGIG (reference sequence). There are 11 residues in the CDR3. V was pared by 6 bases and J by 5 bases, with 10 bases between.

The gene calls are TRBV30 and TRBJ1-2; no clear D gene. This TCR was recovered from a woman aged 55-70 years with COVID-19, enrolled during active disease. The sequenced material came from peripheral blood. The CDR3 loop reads CACRGLYGYTF. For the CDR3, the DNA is TGTGCCTGCAGAGGGTTATATGGCTACACCTTC.